The T cell receptor (beta chain) under discussion was sequenced for a study of T cell repertoires in cytomegalovirus infection. General study results and limits: Carriers of CMV plus the relevant HLA were identified by cumulative public TCR beta family frequency.

Via MiXCR, TCRdb re-called the reads, giving one row per CDR3 protein. This sample has 450,000 to 600,000 distinct CDR3 sequences, with roughly 10% found just once. Germline V CDR1 and CDR2: DFQATT, SNEGSKA (reference sequence). This CDR3 is built from 14 residues. V was trimmed by 5 bases and J by 5 bases, leaving 15 bases between them. This clonotype was counted between two and nine times. The antigen remains undetermined. This TCR derives from a human donor in good health (CMV status not recorded). Some clones in this sample may be carry-over from other donors' samples. The gene calls are TRBV20-1 and TRBJ2-2; tentative D call: TRBD2 (5 bases). Sample: PBMCs. The CDR3 DNA reads TGCAGTGCTCGGGTTCTTCGAGGGACCGGGGAGCTGTTTTTT. As protein: CSARVLRGTGELFF.